The present TCR beta chain was sequenced within a study of CD8+ T cells in alopecia areata. On the study more broadly: Scoring of severity for treated patients was based on percentage of affected scalp area.

Treatment of the sample: oral pan-JAK inhibitor, 5-10 mg twice daily. Sorting separated CD4+ and CD8+ T cells out of PBMCs. Worth noting for this clone: The antigen remains undetermined.

The sequencing template was cDNA reverse transcribed from extracted RNA. The assay was immunoSEQ multiplex PCR, and TCRdb's table has in-frame clones only and misses some. The sample shows under 300,000 clones, 45% to 70% of them seen only once. Study-level findings and limits: Between patients, shared TCR sequences were less clear than in mice. This was possibly due in part to HLA diversity in the patient population. Lesional scalp displayed greater clonality than normal scalp, most notably in alopecia totalis/universalis.

In germline, CDR1 is MNHNS, CDR2 SASEGT. The CDR3 length is 15 residues. V shed 3 bases and J 0 bases; nucleotides not matched to a gene: 5. The input for sequencing was CD4+ T cells sorted from blood, taken around week 54, from a patient treated with tofacitinib. The chain recombines TRBV6-1 with TRBJ2-7, with TRBD2 identical over 7 bases. This receptor was obtained from a human donor with alopecia areata. Written as DNA, the CDR3 is TGTGCCAGCAGTGACTGGGGCGGGGGCTCCTACGAGCAGTACTTC. Protein product: CASSDWGGGSYEQYF.